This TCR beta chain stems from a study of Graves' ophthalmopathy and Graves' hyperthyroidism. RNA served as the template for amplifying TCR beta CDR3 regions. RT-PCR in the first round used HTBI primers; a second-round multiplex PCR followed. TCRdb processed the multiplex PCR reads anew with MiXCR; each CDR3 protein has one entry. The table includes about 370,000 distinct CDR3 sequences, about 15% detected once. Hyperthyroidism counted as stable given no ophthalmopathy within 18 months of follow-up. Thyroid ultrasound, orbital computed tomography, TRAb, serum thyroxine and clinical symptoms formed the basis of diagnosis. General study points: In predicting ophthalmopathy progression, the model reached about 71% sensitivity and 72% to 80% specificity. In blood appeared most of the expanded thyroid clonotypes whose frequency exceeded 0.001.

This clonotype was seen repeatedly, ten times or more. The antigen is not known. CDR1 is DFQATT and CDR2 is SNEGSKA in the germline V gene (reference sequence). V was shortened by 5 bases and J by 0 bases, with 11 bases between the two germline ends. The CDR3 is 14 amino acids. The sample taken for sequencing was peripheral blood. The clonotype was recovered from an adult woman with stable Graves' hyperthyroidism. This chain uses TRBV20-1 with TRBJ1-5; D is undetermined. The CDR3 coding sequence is TGCAGTGCTTCCTCCGGTGATAGCAATCAGCCCCAGCATTTT. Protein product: CSASSGDSNQPQHF.